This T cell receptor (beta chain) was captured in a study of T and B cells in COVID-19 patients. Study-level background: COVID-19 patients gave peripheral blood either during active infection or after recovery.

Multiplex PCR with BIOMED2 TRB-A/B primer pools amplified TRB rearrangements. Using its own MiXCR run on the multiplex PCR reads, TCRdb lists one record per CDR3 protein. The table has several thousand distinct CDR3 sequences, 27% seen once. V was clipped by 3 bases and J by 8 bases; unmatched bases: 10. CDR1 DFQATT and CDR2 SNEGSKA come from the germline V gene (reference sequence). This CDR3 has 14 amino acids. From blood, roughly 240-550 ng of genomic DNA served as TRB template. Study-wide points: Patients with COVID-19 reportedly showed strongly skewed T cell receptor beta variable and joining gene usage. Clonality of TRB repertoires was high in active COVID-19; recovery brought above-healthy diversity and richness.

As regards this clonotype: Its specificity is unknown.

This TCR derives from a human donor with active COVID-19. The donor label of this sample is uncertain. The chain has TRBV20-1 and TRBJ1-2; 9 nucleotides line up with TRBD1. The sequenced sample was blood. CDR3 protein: CSASQGQGSGGYTF. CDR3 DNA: TGCAGTGCTAGTCAGGGACAGGGTAGTGGAGGCTACACCTTC.